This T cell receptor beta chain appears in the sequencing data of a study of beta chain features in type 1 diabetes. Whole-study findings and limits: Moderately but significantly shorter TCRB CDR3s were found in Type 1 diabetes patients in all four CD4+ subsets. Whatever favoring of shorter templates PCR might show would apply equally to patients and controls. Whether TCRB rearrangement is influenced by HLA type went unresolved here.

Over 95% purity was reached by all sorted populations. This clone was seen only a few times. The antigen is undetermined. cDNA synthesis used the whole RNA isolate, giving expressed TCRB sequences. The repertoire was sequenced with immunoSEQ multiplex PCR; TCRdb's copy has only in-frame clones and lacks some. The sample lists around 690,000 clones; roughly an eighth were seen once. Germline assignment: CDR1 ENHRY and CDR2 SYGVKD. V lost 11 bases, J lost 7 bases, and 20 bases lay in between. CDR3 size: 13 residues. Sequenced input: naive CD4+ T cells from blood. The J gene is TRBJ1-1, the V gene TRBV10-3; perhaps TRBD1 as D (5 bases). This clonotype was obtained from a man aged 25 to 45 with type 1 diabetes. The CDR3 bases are TGTGCCGCCGTTCGTTCCCGGGACGATGAAGCTTTCTTT. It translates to CAAVRSRDDEAFF.